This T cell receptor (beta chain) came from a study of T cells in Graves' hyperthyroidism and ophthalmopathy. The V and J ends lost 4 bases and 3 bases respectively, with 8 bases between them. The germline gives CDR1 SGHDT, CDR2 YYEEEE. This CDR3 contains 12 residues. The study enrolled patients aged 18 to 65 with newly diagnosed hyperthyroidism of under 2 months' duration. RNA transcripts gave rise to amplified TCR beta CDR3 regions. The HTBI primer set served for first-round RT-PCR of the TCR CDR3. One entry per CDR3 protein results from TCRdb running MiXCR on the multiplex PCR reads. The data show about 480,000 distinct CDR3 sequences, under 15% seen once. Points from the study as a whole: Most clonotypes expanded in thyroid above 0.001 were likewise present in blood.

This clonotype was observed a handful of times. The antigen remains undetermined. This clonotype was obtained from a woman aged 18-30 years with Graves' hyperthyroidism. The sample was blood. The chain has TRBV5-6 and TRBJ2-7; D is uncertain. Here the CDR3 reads CASSRFRYEQYV. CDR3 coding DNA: TGTGCCAGCAGCCGATTTCGCTACGAGCAGTACGTC.